The following is a T cell receptor (beta chain) sequence with its context. Its target is unknown. TCRdb's copy holds only in-frame clones and misses some; the assay was immunoSEQ multiplex PCR. The sample lists over 100,000 clones, 90% to 95% seen once, with 1.5% to 2% in the top ten. This entry is derived from a study of T cell responses to AZD1222 COVID-19 vaccine. Findings and limits, study-wide: There were mostly white British donors and more females than males, and clonal diversity was possibly underestimated. With two AZD1222 doses given, Spike-specific TCR breadth and depth both rose. Repertoire sampling was restricted to post-peak T cell response timepoints.

Specimen: peripheral blood, collected on day 0 of AZD1222 vaccination. This TCR was sampled from an adult in good health.

CDR3 loop: CASSRTSGSTDTQYF. The CDR3 DNA is TGTGCCAGCAGCCGGACTAGCGGGAGCACAGATACGCAGTATTTT. The rearrangement uses TRBV3-1 (or the pseudogene TRBV3-2) and TRBJ2-3, with 11 bases lining up with TRBD2. The length of the CDR3 is 15 residues. V gave up 4 bases and J gave up 0 bases; unmatched junction bases: 0. Germline CDR1 reads LGHDT; CDR2 reads YNNKEL (reference sequence).